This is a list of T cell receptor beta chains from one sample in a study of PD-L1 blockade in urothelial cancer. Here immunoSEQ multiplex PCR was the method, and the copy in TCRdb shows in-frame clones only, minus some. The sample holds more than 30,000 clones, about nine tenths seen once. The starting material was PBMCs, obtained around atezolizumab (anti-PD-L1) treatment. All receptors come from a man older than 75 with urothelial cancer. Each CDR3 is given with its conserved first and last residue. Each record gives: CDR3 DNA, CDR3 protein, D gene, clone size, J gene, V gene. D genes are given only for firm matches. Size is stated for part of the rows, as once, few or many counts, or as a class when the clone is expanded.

TGTGCCAGCACCCGGACAGGGGGGGGAGAGAACGAGCAGTACTTC | CASTRTGGGENEQYF | TRBD1 | NA | TRBJ2-7 | TRBV2
TGTGCCATCAGCCCCCGGACAGGGGGGGTCACCGGGGAGCTGTTTTTT | CAISPRTGGVTGELFF | TRBD1 | NA | TRBJ2-2 | TRBV10-3
TGTGCCAGCAGTGATCAGGGGGGAAGGAACGAGCAGTACTTC | CASSDQGGRNEQYF | NA | NA | TRBJ2-7 | TRBV6-1
TGCAGCGATAGACAGGGGAGCACTGAAGCTTTCTTT | CSDRQGSTEAFF | TRBD1 | NA | TRBJ1-1 | TRBV29-1
TGTGCCAGCAGCTTGGGGGCAGCTAGCACAGATACGCAGTATTTT | CASSLGAASTDTQYF | NA | NA | TRBJ2-3 | TRBV5-4
TGTGCCAGCAGATTTACCGGGACAGTTGGCGATGAGCAGTTCTTC | CASRFTGTVGDEQFF | TRBD1 | NA | TRBJ2-1 | TRBV6-5
TGTGCCTGTCTCGTGGGGACTAGTACCTACGAGCAGTACTTC | CACLVGTSTYEQYF | TRBD2 | NA | TRBJ2-7 | TRBV30
TGTGCCACCAGCAGAGATCTGGGGGGGACTAGCAATCAGCCCCAGCATTTT | CATSRDLGGTSNQPQHF | NA | once | TRBJ1-5 | TRBV15
TGTGCCAGCAGGCAGATCCGGGACAACTCCTACGAGCAGTACTTC | CASRQIRDNSYEQYF | NA | NA | TRBJ2-7 | TRBV6-5
TGTGCCAGCAATCCAGGGTCAAGCGGAAACACCATATATTTT | CASNPGSSGNTIYF | NA | once | TRBJ1-3 | TRBV9
TGTGCCAGCAGCTTAGGGGCGGGATCCAATGAGCAGTTCTTC | CASSLGAGSNEQFF | NA | NA | TRBJ2-1 | TRBV7-2
TGTGCCAGCAGCCTGGCAGGGAACTCTGGAAACACCATATATTTT | CASSLAGNSGNTIYF | NA | NA | TRBJ1-3 | TRBV5-4
TGTGCCAGTAGTATAGCCCTAGCGGGTAGGTACGAGCAGTACTTC | CASSIALAGRYEQYF | TRBD2 | NA | TRBJ2-7 | TRBV19
TGTGCCAGCAGCTTTGACAGGGGGCGGTCGGAGACCCAGTACTTC | CASSFDRGRSETQYF | TRBD1 | NA | TRBJ2-5 | TRBV7-2
TGTGCCAGCAGTGAATACAGGGGCGGAAACACCATATATTTT | CASSEYRGGNTIYF | NA | NA | TRBJ1-3 | TRBV25-1
TGTGCCAGCCGGGTAGCGGGAGGTGGGGGGGAGCAGTTCTTC | CASRVAGGGGEQFF | TRBD2 | NA | TRBJ2-1 | TRBV7-9
TGCGCCAGCAGCGGAGGGACAGGGGAGGGGAATGAGCAGTTCTTC | CASSGGTGEGNEQFF | TRBD1 | NA | TRBJ2-1 | TRBV5-1
TGTGCCAGCAGTGGGCTCTGGGCGGGAGGCTACAATGAGCAGTTCTTC | CASSGLWAGGYNEQFF | TRBD2 | NA | TRBJ2-1 | TRBV6-1
TGTGCCAGCAGCTTAGCCGCGGACTGGCCCCCTGAGCAGTTCTTC | CASSLAADWPPEQFF | NA | NA | TRBJ2-1 | TRBV7-2
TGTGCCAGCAGACACACTATAGCGGGATTGGGCACAGATACGCAGTATTTT | CASRHTIAGLGTDTQYF | TRBD2 | NA | TRBJ2-3 | TRBV6-4
TGTGCCAGCTCAGGGGAGAGGAGTTCGGATACGCAGTATTTT | CASSGERSSDTQYF | NA | NA | TRBJ2-3 | TRBV27
TGTGCCAGCAGCTTGGTGCAACTCGGGGAGCTGTTTTTT | CASSLVQLGELFF | NA | NA | TRBJ2-2 | TRBV5-8
TGTGCCTGGAGGAGGAGGGAGGCTAACGGGGAGCTGTTTTTT | CAWRRREANGELFF | NA | once | TRBJ2-2 | TRBV30
TGTGCCAGCAGTGTCGAGGGAGGGAAAGCCTACGAGCAGTACTTC | CASSVEGGKAYEQYF | TRBD2 | NA | TRBJ2-7 | TRBV2
TGTGCCAGCAGTCCGACCCAGGGGGTAACTCAGCCCCAGCATTTT | CASSPTQGVTQPQHF | TRBD1 | NA | TRBJ1-5 | TRBV6-5
TGTGCCAGCTCACCAGGACTAGCGGGGGGAGGAGATACGCAGTATTTT | CASSPGLAGGGDTQYF | TRBD2 | NA | TRBJ2-3 | TRBV18
TGTGCCAGCAGCTTAGGACTAGGTACGGAGACCCAGTACTTC | CASSLGLGTETQYF | NA | NA | TRBJ2-5 | TRBV7-2
TGTGCCACCTATAGGGGACTAGCGGGAGGAGAGACCCAGTACTTC | CATYRGLAGGETQYF | TRBD2 | NA | TRBJ2-5 | TRBV2
TGTGCCAGTAGCGAAACGACAGGGCTGTCCTACGAGCAGTACTTC | CASSETTGLSYEQYF | TRBD1 | NA | TRBJ2-7 | TRBV19
TGTGCCAGCACAGGACTTTCATCCGAGCAGTTCTTC | CASTGLSSEQFF | NA | NA | TRBJ2-1 | TRBV13
TGTGCCAGCAGCGCTTGGGACAGGGATTTCTACGAGCAGTACTTC | CASSAWDRDFYEQYF | TRBD1 | NA | TRBJ2-7 | TRBV6-1
TGTGCCAGCACCGACAGCTTGAACACTGAAGCTTTCTTT | CASTDSLNTEAFF | NA | NA | TRBJ1-1 | TRBV2
TGTGCCAGCAGCTTTGATGGCCGGCGGGCCTACGAGCAGTACTTC | CASSFDGRRAYEQYF | NA | NA | TRBJ2-7 | TRBV13
TGTGCCAGCAGCCAAGATTTAGACAGGACCTACGAGCAGTACTTC | CASSQDLDRTYEQYF | NA | NA | TRBJ2-7 | TRBV14
TGTGCCAGCGCAAGGGAGGCAGAGGCCTATGGCTACACCTTC | CASAREAEAYGYTF | NA | NA | TRBJ1-2 | TRBV2
TGTGCCAGTGCCCGTTGGGGGGGCGGACAGACAGTGTCTGGAAACACCATATATTTT | CASARWGGGQTVSGNTIYF | NA | NA | TRBJ1-3 | TRBV19
TGCGCCAGCAGCCCCCGGGACGGCGGGGGTGAAAAACTGTTTTTT | CASSPRDGGGEKLFF | NA | NA | TRBJ1-4 | TRBV5-1
TGTGCCAGCAGTAAAGAAACTAGCGGGAACTACAATGAGCAGTTCTTC | CASSKETSGNYNEQFF | TRBD2 | NA | TRBJ2-1 | TRBV6-1
TGTGCCAGCAGTTTACGGGTCGGTACGGGAGGTGGCTACACCTTC | CASSLRVGTGGGYTF | NA | NA | TRBJ1-2 | TRBV27
TGTGCCAGCTCACCAAGAACAGGGGCAGATGGCTACACCTTC | CASSPRTGADGYTF | TRBD1 | NA | TRBJ1-2 | TRBV18
TGCGCCAGCAGCTCCGGGACTAGCGGGAGGGCTAGCACAGATACGCAGTATTTT | CASSSGTSGRASTDTQYF | TRBD2 | NA | TRBJ2-3 | TRBV5-1
TGCGCCAGCAGGCCCGGGACTAACAATGAGCAGTTCTTC | CASRPGTNNEQFF | TRBD2 | NA | TRBJ2-1 | TRBV5-1
TGTGCCAGCATTGCGGGGGCGCGGGACTATGGCTACACCTTC | CASIAGARDYGYTF | NA | NA | TRBJ1-2 | TRBV28
TGTGCCAGCAGCTTAACAGGGGTTAATGAGCAGTTCTTC | CASSLTGVNEQFF | TRBD1 | NA | TRBJ2-1 | TRBV5-6